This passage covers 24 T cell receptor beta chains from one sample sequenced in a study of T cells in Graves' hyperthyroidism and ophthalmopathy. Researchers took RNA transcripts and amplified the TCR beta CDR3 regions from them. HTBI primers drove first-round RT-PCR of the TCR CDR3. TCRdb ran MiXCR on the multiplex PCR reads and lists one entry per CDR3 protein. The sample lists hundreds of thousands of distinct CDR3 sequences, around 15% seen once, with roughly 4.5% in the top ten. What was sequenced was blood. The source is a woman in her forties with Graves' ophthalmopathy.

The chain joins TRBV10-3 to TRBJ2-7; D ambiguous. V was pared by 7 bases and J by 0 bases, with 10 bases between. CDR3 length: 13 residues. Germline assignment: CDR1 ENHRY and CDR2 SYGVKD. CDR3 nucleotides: TGTGCCATCACCAAGTCTGACTCCTACGAGCAGTACTTC. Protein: CAITKSDSYEQYF.

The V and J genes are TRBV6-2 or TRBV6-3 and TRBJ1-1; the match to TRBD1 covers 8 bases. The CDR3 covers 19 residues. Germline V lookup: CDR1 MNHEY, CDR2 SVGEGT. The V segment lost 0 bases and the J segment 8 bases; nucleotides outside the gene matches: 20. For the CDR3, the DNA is TGTGCCAGCAGTTACTCTAGTTCCGGGACAGGTTCTATCGGTACCGAAGCTTTCTTT. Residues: CASSYSSSGTGSIGTEAFF.

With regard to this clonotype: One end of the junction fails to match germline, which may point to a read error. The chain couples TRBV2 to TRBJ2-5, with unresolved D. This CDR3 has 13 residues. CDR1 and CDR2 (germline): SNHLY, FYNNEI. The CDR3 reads CASREDGQETQYF. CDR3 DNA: TGTGCCAGCAGGGAAGACGGGCAAGAGACCCAGTACTTC. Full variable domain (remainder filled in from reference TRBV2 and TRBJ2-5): EPEVTQTPSHQVTQMGQEVILRCVPISNHLYFYWYRQILGQKVEFLVSFYNNEISEKSEIFDDQFSVERPDGSNFTLKIRSTKLEDSAMYFCASREDGQETQYFGPGTRLLVL.

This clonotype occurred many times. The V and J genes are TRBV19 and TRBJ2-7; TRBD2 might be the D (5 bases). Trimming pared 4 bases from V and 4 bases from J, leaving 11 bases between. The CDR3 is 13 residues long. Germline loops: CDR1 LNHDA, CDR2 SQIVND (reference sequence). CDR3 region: CASSTTTGYEQYF. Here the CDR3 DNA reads TGTGCCAGTAGTACGACTACCGGATACGAGCAGTACTTC. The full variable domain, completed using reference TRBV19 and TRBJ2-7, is DGGITQSPKYLFRKEGQNVTLSCEQNLNHDAMYWYRQDPGQGLRLIYYSQIVNDFQKGDIAEGYSVSREKKESFPLTVTSAQKNPTAFYLCASSTTTGYEQYFGPGTRLTVT.

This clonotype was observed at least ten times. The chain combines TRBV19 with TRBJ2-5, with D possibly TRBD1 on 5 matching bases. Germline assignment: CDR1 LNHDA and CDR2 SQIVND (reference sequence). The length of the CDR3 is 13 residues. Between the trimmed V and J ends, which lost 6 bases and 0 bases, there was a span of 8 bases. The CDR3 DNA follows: TGTGCCAGTAGAAGACAGAACCAAGAGACCCAGTACTTC. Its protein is CASRRQNQETQYF.

CDR3 loop: CASSHEEGYTF. As DNA, the CDR3 is TGTGCCAGCAGCCATGAAGAAGGCTACACCTTC. The chain uses TRBV4-2 and TRBJ1-2; D gene ambiguous. CDR3 length: 11 amino acids. V was trimmed by 3 bases and J by 8 bases, leaving 7 bases between them. Per the germline V gene, CDR1 is LGHNA and CDR2 is YNFKEQ.

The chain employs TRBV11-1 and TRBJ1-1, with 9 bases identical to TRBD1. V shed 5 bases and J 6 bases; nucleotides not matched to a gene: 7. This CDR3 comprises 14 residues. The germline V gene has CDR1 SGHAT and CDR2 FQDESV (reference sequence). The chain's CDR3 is CASSPGQGKAEAFF. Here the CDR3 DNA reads TGTGCCAGCAGCCCGGGACAGGGAAAAGCTGAAGCTTTCTTT.

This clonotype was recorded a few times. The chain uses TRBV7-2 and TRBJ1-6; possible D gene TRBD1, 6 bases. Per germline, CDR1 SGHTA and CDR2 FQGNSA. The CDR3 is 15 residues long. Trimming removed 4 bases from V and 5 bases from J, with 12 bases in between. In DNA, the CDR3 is TGTGCCAGCAGCTCGACCGGGACAAATAATTCACCCCTCCACTTT. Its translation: CASSSTGTNNSPLHF.

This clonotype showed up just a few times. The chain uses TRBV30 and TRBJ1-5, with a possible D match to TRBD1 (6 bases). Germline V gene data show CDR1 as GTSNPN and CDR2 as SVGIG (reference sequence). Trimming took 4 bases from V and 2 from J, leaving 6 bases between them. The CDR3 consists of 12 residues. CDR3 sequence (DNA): TGTGCCTGGAACAGGGGCAATCAGCCCCAGCATTTT. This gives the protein CAWNRGNQPQHF. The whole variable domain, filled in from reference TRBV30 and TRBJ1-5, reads SQTIHQWPATLVQPVGSPLSLECTVEGTSNPNLYWYRQAAGRGLQLLFYSVGIGQISSEVPQNLSASRPQDRQFILSSKKLLLSDSGFYLCAWNRGNQPQHFGDGTRLSIL.

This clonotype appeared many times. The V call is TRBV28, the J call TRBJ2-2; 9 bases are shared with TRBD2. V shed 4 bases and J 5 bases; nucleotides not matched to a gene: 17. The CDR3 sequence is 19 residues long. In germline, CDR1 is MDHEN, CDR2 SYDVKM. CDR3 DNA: TGTGCCAGCAGTTCATCAGGACTAGCGCTACACCCGGTGACCGGGGAGCTGTTTTTT. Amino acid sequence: CASSSSGLALHPVTGELFF.

For the CDR3, the DNA is TGCAGTGCTCGACAGGGAATAGCTTTCTTT. This encodes CSARQGIAFF. This rearrangement joins TRBV20-1 to TRBJ1-1; 7 bases fit TRBD1. Trimming took 5 bases from V and 10 from J; bases not matched to a gene: 4. Germline-derived CDR1 and CDR2 are DFQATT and SNEGSKA (reference sequence). The CDR3 consists of 10 residues.

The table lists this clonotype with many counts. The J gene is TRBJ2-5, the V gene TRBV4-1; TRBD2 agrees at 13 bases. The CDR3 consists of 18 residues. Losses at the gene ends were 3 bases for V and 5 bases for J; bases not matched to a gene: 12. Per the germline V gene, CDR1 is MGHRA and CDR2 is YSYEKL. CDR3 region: CASSHLPGLAGDGETQYF. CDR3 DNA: TGCGCCAGCAGCCACCTGCCCGGACTAGCGGGAGACGGGGAGACCCAGTACTTC.

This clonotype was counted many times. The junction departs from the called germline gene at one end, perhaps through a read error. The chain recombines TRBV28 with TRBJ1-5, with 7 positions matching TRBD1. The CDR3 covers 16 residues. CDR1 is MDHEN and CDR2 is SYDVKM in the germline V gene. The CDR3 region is CASSLGGRGRDQPQHF. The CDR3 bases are TGTGCCAGCAGTTTAGGGGGGAGGGGGCGCGATCAACCCCAGCATTTT.

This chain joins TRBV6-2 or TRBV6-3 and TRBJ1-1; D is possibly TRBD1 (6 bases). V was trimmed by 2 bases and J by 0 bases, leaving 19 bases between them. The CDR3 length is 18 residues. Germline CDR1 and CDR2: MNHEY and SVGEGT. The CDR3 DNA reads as TGTGCCAGCAGTTACCCTACCCGGGGGCGGACAGTGAACACTGAAGCTTTCTTT. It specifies CASSYPTRGRTVNTEAFF.

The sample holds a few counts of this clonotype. The CDR3 sequence: CAIFLRVYEQYF. In DNA, the CDR3 is TGTGCCATTTTTCTAAGAGTCTACGAGCAGTACTTC. The chain couples TRBV14 to TRBJ2-7; unclear D gene. Germline V CDR1 and CDR2: SGHDN, FVKESK. The CDR3 is 12 residues long. V dropped 10 bases and J dropped 3 bases, with 13 bases sitting between them.

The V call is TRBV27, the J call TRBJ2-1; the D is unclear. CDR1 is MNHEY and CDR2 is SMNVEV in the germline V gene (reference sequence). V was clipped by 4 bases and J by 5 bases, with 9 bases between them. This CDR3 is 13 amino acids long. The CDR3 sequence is CASSYTVNNEQFF. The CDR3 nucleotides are TGTGCCAGCAGTTACACAGTTAACAATGAGCAGTTCTTC.

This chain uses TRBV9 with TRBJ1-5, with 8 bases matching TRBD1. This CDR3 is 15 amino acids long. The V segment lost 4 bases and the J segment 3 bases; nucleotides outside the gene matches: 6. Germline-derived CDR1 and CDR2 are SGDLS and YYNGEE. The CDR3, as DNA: TGTGCCAGCAGCCGGGGACAGGAGGTCAATCAGCCCCAGCATTTT. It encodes CASSRGQEVNQPQHF.

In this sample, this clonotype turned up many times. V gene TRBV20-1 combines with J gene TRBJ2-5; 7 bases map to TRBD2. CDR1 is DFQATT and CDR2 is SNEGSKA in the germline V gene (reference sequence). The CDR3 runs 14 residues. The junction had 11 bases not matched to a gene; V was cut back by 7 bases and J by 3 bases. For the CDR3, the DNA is TGCAGTGGGGCGGTTCCTAGCGGAAAAGAGACCCAGTACTTC. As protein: CSGAVPSGKETQYF.

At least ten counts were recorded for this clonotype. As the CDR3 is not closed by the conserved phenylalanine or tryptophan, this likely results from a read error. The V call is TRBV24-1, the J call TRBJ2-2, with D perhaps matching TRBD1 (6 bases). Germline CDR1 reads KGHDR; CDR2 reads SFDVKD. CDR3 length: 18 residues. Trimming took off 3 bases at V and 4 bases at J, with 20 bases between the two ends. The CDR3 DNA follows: TGTGCCACCAGTGATGGGACCAGACAGGTGGGGAGCACCGGGGAGCTGTTTCTT. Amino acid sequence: CATSDGTRQVGSTGELFL.

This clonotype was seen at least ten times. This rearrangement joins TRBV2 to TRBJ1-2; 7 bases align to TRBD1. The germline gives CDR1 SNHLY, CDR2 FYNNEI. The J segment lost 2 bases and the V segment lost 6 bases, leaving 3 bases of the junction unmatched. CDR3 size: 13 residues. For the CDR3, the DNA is TGTGCCAGCAGAGGACAGGCGAACTATGGCTACACCTTC. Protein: CASRGQANYGYTF.

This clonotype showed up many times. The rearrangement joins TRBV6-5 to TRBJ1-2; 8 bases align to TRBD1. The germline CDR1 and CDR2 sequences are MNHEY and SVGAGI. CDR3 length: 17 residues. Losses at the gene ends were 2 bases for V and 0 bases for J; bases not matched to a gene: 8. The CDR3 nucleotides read TGTGCCAGCAGTTACCCCGAAGGACAGGGAGCTAACTATGGCTACACCTTC. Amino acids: CASSYPEGQGANYGYTF.

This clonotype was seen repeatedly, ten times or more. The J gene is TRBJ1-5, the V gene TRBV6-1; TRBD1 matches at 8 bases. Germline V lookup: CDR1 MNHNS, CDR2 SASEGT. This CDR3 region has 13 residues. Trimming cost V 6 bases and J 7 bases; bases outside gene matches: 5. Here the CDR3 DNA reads TGTGCCAGCAGCGACAGGGGTCGGCAGCCCCAGCATTTT. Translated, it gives CASSDRGRQPQHF.

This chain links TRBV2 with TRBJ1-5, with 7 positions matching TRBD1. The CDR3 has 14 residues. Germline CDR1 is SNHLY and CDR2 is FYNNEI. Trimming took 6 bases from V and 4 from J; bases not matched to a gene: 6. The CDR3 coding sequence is TGTGCCAGCAGAGTGGACAGGCGTAATCAGCCCCAGCATTTT. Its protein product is CASRVDRRNQPQHF.

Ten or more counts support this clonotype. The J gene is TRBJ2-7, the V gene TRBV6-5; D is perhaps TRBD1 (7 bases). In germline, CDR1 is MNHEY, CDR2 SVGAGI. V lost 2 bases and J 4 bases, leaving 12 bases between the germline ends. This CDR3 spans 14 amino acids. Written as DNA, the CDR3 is TGTGCCAGCAGTTACGGGGCAGGGGGGTACGAGCAGTACTTC. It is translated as CASSYGAGGYEQYF.